This T cell receptor (beta chain) was recorded in a study of cytomegalovirus exposure and HLA in healthy donors. Overall study context: A prior analysis found more than 90 million unique TCR beta sequences from 170 million or so T cells. Findings of the study overall: In vitro confirmation showed a few CMV-associated chains to be CMV antigen specific. In a later analysis, compared with equally common non-associated chains, HLA-associated beta chains were more expanded. There were about 160 TCR beta chains listed as cytomegalovirus-associated.

This PCR relied on a set of 60 Vbeta primers and 13 Jbeta primers. The protocol was immunoSEQ multiplex PCR, while the TCRdb copy is restricted to in-frame clones and leaves out a portion. The repertoire shows about 100,000 clones; the top ten hold 5% to 6.5%. A remark on this clone: Its antigen remains unknown.

J gave up 7 bases and V 9 bases, and 6 bases lay outside the gene matches. CDR3 size: 13 residues. The germline CDR1 and CDR2 sequences are LNHNV and YYDKDF (reference sequence). The rearrangement joins TRBV15 to TRBJ1-6; the match to TRBD1 covers 7 bases. The source of this sequence is a girl aged 5-17 years in good health and CMV-seropositive. What was sequenced was PBMCs. The CDR3 bases are TGTGCCACTGCCAGGGGGGAGAATTCACCCCTCCACTTT. It encodes CATARGENSPLHF.